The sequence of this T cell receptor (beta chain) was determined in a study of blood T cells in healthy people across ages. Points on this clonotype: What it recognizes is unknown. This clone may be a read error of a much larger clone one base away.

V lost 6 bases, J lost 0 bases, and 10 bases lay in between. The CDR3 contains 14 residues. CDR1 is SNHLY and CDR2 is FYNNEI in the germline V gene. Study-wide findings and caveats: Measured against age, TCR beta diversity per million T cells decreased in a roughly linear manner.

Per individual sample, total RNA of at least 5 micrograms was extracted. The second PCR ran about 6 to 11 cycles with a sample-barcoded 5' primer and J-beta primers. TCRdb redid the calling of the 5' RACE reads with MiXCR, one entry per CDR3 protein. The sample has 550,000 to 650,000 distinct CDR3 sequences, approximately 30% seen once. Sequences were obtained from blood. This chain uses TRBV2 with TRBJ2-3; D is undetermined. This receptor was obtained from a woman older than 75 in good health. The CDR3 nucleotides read TGTGCCAGCAGGATAGACGCTAGCACAGATACGCAGTATTTT. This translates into CASRIDASTDTQYF.